The 14 T cell receptor beta chains listed next were all sequenced from one sample in a study of vaccination and CD4 T cells after COVID-19. No antigen has been identified for these receptors. CD4+ T cells that had been cultured provided DNA sequenced with the Oncomine TCR Beta short-read assay. TCRdb passed the PCR reads through MiXCR, listing each CDR3 protein once. Seen here are 14,000 to 15,000 distinct CDR3 sequences, about 39% observed once, and the top ten hold approximately 8.4%. Sample treatment: roughly 11-day PBMC culture with coronavirus spike peptide pools or control peptides (ViraFEST assay). Sequencing was performed on CD4+ T cells from blood, cultured in vitro. Receptors were obtained from a human donor who had recovered from COVID-19.

This chain uses TRBV7-2 with TRBJ1-1; no clear D. Germline values: CDR1 SGHTA, CDR2 FQGNSA. The V end was cut by 1 base, the J end by 1 base, with 7 bases between. This CDR3 spans 14 amino acids. CDR3 in amino acids: CASSLVFQNTEAFF. DNA of the CDR3: TGTGCCAGCAGCTTAGTTTTCCAGAACACTGAAGCTTTCTTT.

The chain is built from TRBV2 and TRBJ1-2, with D hard to call. This CDR3 spans 14 amino acids. Germline assignment: CDR1 SNHLY and CDR2 FYNNEI. The V gene lost 6 bases and the J gene lost 0 bases, with 11 bases spanning the gap. The CDR3 loop reads CASSALSANYGYTF. Here the CDR3 DNA reads TGTGCCAGCAGCGCGCTGTCAGCTAACTATGGCTACACCTTC.

The chain is built from TRBV6-2 or TRBV6-3 and TRBJ2-1; 8 bases line up with TRBD1. This CDR3 comprises 14 residues. Germline CDR1 and CDR2: MNHEY and SVGEGT. Losses at the gene ends were 5 bases for V and 7 bases for J; bases not matched to a gene: 7. CDR3 region: CASSGYRGSNEQFF. CDR3 bases: TGTGCCAGCAGTGGATACAGGGGGAGTAATGAGCAGTTCTTC.

The table lists this clonotype with a count of one. The chain uses TRBV2 and TRBJ1-1, with a weak D call TRBD1 (6 bases). Trimming left V 5 bases short and J 7 bases short, with 17 bases between. The CDR3 totals 14 residues. The germline V gene has CDR1 SNHLY and CDR2 FYNNEI. CDR3 loop: CASSWATGGSEAFF. In nucleotides, the CDR3 is TGTGCCAGCAGTTGGGCGACAGGCGGGAGTGAAGCTTTCTTT.

In this sample, this clonotype turned up a few times. The chain employs TRBV12-3 or TRBV12-4 and TRBJ1-5; a weak D match, TRBD1 (5 bases). This CDR3 has 13 residues. The V gene lost 3 bases and the J gene lost 6 bases, with 9 bases spanning the gap. Written as DNA, the CDR3 is TGTGCCAGCAGTTTGACAGCGGGTCAGCCCCAGCATTTT. Residues: CASSLTAGQPQHF.

The rearrangement uses TRBV5-1 and TRBJ1-1; D perhaps matches TRBD1 (6 bases). Germline-derived CDR1 and CDR2 are SGHRS and YFSETQ. The CDR3 covers 14 residues. V was cut by 4 bases and J by 6 bases, with 16 bases left in between. For the CDR3, the DNA is TGCGCCAGCAGCCCAACAAACAGGGTGTCTGAAGCTTTCTTT. Its protein product is CASSPTNRVSEAFF.

The rearrangement uses TRBV6-5 and TRBJ2-3, with 7 bases fitting TRBD1. Unmatched junction bases numbered 5, after V lost 2 bases and J lost 0 bases. This CDR3 spans 16 amino acids. Germline lookup yields CDR1 MNHEY and CDR2 SVGAGI. The CDR3 sequence: CASSYGGQTSTDTQYF. DNA for the CDR3: TGTGCCAGCAGTTACGGGGGACAGACTAGCACAGATACGCAGTATTTT.

This chain connects TRBV2 to TRBJ1-2; the D is unclear. Germline V gives CDR1 SNHLY, CDR2 FYNNEI. This CDR3 spans 15 amino acids. The ends were cut back, 6 bases at V and 2 bases at J, with 16 bases in the middle. CDR3 residues: CASSERREGNYGYTF. The CDR3 nucleotides read TGTGCCAGCAGCGAGCGCCGGGAAGGAAACTATGGCTACACCTTC.

This clonotype was seen more than once but under ten times. The rearrangement uses TRBV20-1 and TRBJ1-2; TRBD1 agrees at 7 bases. The CDR3 contains 13 residues. V was clipped by 5 bases and J by 8 bases; unmatched bases: 11. Germline V lookup: CDR1 DFQATT, CDR2 SNEGSKA (reference sequence). In DNA form, the CDR3 reads TGCAGTGCTGTCTCGGTAGGGGGCTTCGGCTACACCTTC. This translates into CSAVSVGGFGYTF.

In this sample, this clonotype turned up a few times. J is TRBJ1-2 and V is TRBV6-2 or TRBV6-3, with D perhaps TRBD1 (5 bases). V was clipped by 6 bases and J by 3 bases, with 20 bases between them. The CDR3 runs 16 residues. CDR1 is MNHEY and CDR2 is SVGEGT in the germline V gene. This CDR3 reads CASSRNRQRLDYGYTF. The CDR3 bases are TGTGCCAGCAGCCGAAACCGACAGAGGTTGGACTATGGCTACACCTTC.

The chain links TRBV18 to TRBJ2-1; 8 nucleotides line up with TRBD1. Trimming removed 0 bases from V and 12 bases from J; junction bases left unmatched: 16. The V gene's germline CDR1 is KGHSH and CDR2 LQKENI. This CDR3 is built from 17 residues. CDR3 sequence: CASSPPPFEDRGRGQFF. The CDR3 DNA follows: TGTGCCAGCTCACCACCCCCTTTCGAAGACAGGGGTCGTGGGCAGTTCTTC. Full variable domain (outside the CDR3, taken from reference TRBV18 and TRBJ2-1): NAGVMQNPRHLVRRRGQEARLRCSPMKGHSHVYWYRQLPEEGLKFMVYLQKENIIDESGMPKERFSAEFPKEGPSILRIQQVVRGDSAAYFCASSPPPFEDRGRGQFFGPGTRLTVL.

V usage is TRBV24-1 and J usage is TRBJ2-7, with D perhaps matching TRBD2 (5 bases). Germline CDR1 reads KGHDR; CDR2 reads SFDVKD. The CDR3 has 15 residues. Trimming shortened V by 9 bases and J by 5 bases, and 22 bases separated the two germline ends. CDR3 sequence (DNA): TGTGCCACCCAAGATAGAGGGTTCGGTCGCCACGAGCAGTACTTC. Translated: CATQDRGFGRHEQYF.

The chain recombines TRBV6-1 with TRBJ2-3; D gene uncertain. Trimming cost V 6 bases and J 2 bases, with 12 bases left between them. The CDR3 loop spans 14 amino acids. CDR1 is MNHNS and CDR2 is SASEGT in the germline V gene. CDR3 sequence: CASSKGGSTDTQYF. The CDR3 coding sequence is TGTGCCAGCAGCAAAGGTGGTTCCACAGATACGCAGTATTTT.

This clonotype is deemed medium-sized (0.01 to 0.1%). V is TRBV20-1 and J is TRBJ2-7; TRBD2 matches 9 bases. J was trimmed by 4 bases and V by 0 bases; bases with no gene match: 4. CDR3 size: 14 residues. CDR1 DFQATT and CDR2 SNEGSKA come from the germline V gene (reference sequence). The CDR3 coding sequence is TGCAGTGCTAGAGATGTAAGCGGGAGGTACGAGCAGTACTTC. It translates to CSARDVSGRYEQYF.